The rows below give T cell receptor beta chains drawn from one sample of a study of CD8 T cells in Susac syndrome. TCRdb redid the calling of the immunoSEQ multiplex PCR reads with MiXCR, one entry per CDR3 protein. The profile covers about 430,000 distinct CDR3 sequences, with approximately 85% appearing a single time and around 0.12% taken by the ten largest. The sample taken for sequencing was CD8+ T cells from PBMCs. These TCRs come from a human donor with multiple sclerosis. CDR3s include the opening cysteine and the closing phenylalanine or tryptophan. A D gene is named only where the DNA matches it firmly. The size of a clone is reported for some rows only, either as once, few or many, or as a class for expanded clones.

TRBJ2-1 | TRBV28 | few | TRBD2 | CASNLAGPYNEQFF | TGTGCCAGCAACTTAGCGGGTCCCTACAATGAGCAGTTCTTC
TRBJ2-6 | TRBV9 | - | - | CASSVAGYDRFISGANVLTF | TGTGCCAGCAGCGTAGCCGGCTATGACAGATTTATCTCTGGGGCCAACGTCCTGACTTTC
TRBJ2-7 | TRBV14 | once | TRBD1 | CASSPLPGQIYEQYF | TGTGCCAGCAGCCCCCTTCCGGGACAGATCTACGAGCAGTACTTC
TRBJ1-3 | TRBV25-1 | - | - | CASSAPQGSGNTIYF | TGTGCCAGCAGTGCTCCCCAGGGCTCTGGAAACACCATATATTTT
TRBJ2-1 | TRBV9 | few | - | CASSPQGSPTRDEQFF | TGTGCCAGCAGCCCCCAGGGTAGCCCTACCCGCGATGAGCAGTTCTTC
TRBJ2-1 | TRBV30 | - | TRBD2 | CAWSVGTSGSDEQFF | TGTGCCTGGAGTGTAGGGACTAGCGGGAGTGATGAGCAGTTCTTC
TRBJ2-7 | TRBV7-9 | - | - | CASSLNRAYEQYF | TGTGCCAGCAGCTTAAACAGGGCCTACGAGCAGTACTTC
TRBJ2-7 | TRBV4-1 | - | TRBD1 | CASSLESGTAIYEQYF | TGCGCCAGCAGCCTCGAATCCGGGACAGCTATCTACGAGCAGTACTTC
TRBJ1-1 | TRBV5-4 | - | - | CASRDRLVNTEAFF | TGTGCCAGCAGGGATAGATTAGTGAACACTGAAGCTTTCTTT
TRBJ2-1 | TRBV6-2/TRBV6-3 | - | - | CASSWNGNNEQFF | TGTGCCAGCAGTTGGAACGGGAACAATGAGCAGTTCTTC
TRBJ2-7 | TRBV28 | - | TRBD1 | CASSSTGGYHEQYF | TGTGCCAGCAGTTCGACAGGGGGCTACCACGAGCAGTACTTC
TRBJ2-7 | TRBV27 | once | - | CASSLVGPGTDEQYF | TGTGCCAGCAGTTTAGTGGGTCCAGGCACTGACGAGCAGTACTTC
TRBJ2-7 | TRBV28 | - | - | CASNGGALRHKGGYEQYF | TGTGCCAGCAATGGTGGAGCTTTGAGGCATAAGGGGGGTTACGAGCAGTACTTC
TRBJ2-3 | TRBV19 | - | - | CASSMHPSGEYTDTQYF | TGTGCCAGTAGTATGCATCCATCGGGGGAATACACAGATACGCAGTATTTT
TRBJ1-1 | TRBV4-1 | - | - | CASSQERVSNTEAFF | TGCGCCAGCAGCCAAGAAAGGGTGTCGAACACTGAAGCTTTCTTT
TRBJ1-3 | TRBV29-1 | - | - | CSVEAFTPHSGNTIYF | TGCAGCGTTGAAGCGTTTACACCACACTCTGGAAACACCATATATTTT
TRBJ2-1 | TRBV11-2 | - | - | CASSLKTGHPRGNEQFF | TGTGCCAGCAGCCTTAAAACAGGCCACCCCCGAGGGAATGAGCAGTTCTTC
TRBJ2-5 | TRBV11-2 | - | - | CASSLVRGNQETQYF | TGTGCCAGCAGCTTAGTTCGGGGGAACCAAGAGACCCAGTACTTC
TRBJ2-7 | TRBV30 | - | - | CAWRGGRDLSYEQYF | TGTGCCTGGAGGGGAGGTCGGGATCTCTCCTACGAGCAGTACTTC
TRBJ2-2 | TRBV4-1 | - | TRBD2 | CASSPQGLAGRDTGELFF | TGCGCCAGCAGCCCCCAGGGGCTAGCGGGAAGGGACACCGGGGAGCTGTTTTTT
TRBJ1-5 | TRBV6-5 | - | - | CASSYSFFSIGQTLNQPQHF | TGTGCCAGCAGTTACTCGTTTTTCAGTATTGGGCAGACGCTTAATCAGCCCCAGCATTTT
TRBJ1-1 | TRBV29-1 | - | - | CSVELEQGNTEAFF | TGCAGCGTTGAATTGGAACAGGGGAACACTGAAGCTTTCTTT
TRBJ1-2 | TRBV4-1 | once | - | CASRGFHGYTF | TGCGCCAGCAGAGGGTTCCATGGCTACACCTTC
TRBJ1-2 | TRBV4-1 | few | - | CASNRRAVETDEYGYTF | TGCGCCAGCAACCGAAGGGCAGTTGAGACTGATGAGTATGGCTACACCTTC
TRBJ2-1 | TRBV7-8 | - | - | CASSSTLSSYNEQFF | TGTGCCAGCAGCTCTACCCTATCGTCCTACAATGAGCAGTTCTTC
TRBJ2-1 | TRBV19 | - | - | CATQPNEQFF | TGTGCCACTCAACCCAATGAGCAGTTCTTC
TRBJ2-3 | TRBV10-2 | once | - | CASRQIFPDTQYF | TGCGCCAGCAGACAGATATTCCCAGATACGCAGTATTTT
TRBJ1-1 | TRBV19 | - | - | CASSIAENTEVFF | TGTGCCAGTAGTATAGCGGAGAACACTGAAGTTTTCTTT
TRBJ2-7 | TRBV2 | - | - | CAGAAGYSYEQYF | TGTGCCGGAGCGGCAGGCTACTCCTACGAGCAGTACTTC
TRBJ1-3 | TRBV25-1 | - | TRBD1 | CASSETGGAGNTIYF | TGTGCCAGCAGTGAAACAGGGGGGGCAGGAAACACCATATATTTT
TRBJ1-5 | TRBV3-1 | once | - | CASSQDTRNQPQHF | TGTGCCAGCAGCCAAGATACGAGAAATCAGCCCCAGCATTTT